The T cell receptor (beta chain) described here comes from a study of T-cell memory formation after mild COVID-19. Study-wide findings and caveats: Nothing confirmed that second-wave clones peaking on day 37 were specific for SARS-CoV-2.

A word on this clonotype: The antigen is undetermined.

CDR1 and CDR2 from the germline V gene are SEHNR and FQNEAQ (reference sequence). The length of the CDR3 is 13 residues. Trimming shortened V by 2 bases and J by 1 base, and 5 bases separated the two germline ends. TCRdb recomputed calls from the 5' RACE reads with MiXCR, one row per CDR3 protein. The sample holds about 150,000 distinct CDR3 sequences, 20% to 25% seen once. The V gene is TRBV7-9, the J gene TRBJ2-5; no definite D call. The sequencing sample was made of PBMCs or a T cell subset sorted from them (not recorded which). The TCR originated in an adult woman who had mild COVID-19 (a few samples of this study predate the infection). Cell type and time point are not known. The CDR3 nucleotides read TGTGCCAGCAGCTTACCCGCCCAAGAGACCCAGTACTTC. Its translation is CASSLPAQETQYF.